This T cell receptor beta chain is drawn from a study of molecular identifiers for immune sequencing clone quantification. TCRdb re-called the PCR reads through MiXCR, storing one row per CDR3 protein. The repertoire holds approximately 500,000 distinct CDR3 sequences, about 26% seen once, with just over 0.75% in the top ten. The CDR3 contains 16 residues. Germline CDR1 reads MNHNS; CDR2 reads SASEGT. V lost 10 bases and J lost 1; bases outside the gene matches: 12. In regard to this clonotype: Its cognate antigen is unknown.

Overall study results and limits: Clones exceeding 20 RNA copies carried over 98% of effector molecules but under 1% of naive-cell molecules.

The sequence derives from a human donor in good health. Some libraries in this study had Jurkat cell RNA spiked in. The chain is built from TRBV6-1 and TRBJ2-2; 7 nucleotides match TRBD1. Sequencing was performed on naive CD8+ T cells from blood, with Jurkat cell RNA spiked in. Noted subset: FACS-sorted CD8+CD4-CCR7+CD45RA+ naive T cells. The CDR3 spells CATKLLTGRNTGELFF. In DNA form, the CDR3 reads TGTGCCACGAAACTACTGACAGGGCGGAACACCGGGGAGCTGTTTTTT.